This TCR beta chain emerged from a study of T cell responses to AZD1222 COVID-19 vaccine. For the study at large: Samples with a second dose at about 4 or about 12 weeks were pooled together.

Study conclusions and caveats: Females outnumbered males among donors, who were mostly white British; clonal diversity was possibly underestimated. Among vaccine-associated CD4 TCRs, coverage spanned spike, with dominance at 160-218 and 743-854. Repertoire sampling was restricted to post-peak T cell response timepoints.

TCRdb's table, derived via immunoSEQ multiplex PCR, lists solely in-frame clones and lacks some. This table has 85,000 to 120,000 clones, roughly 90% appearing once. Concerning this clone: Its antigen remains unknown.

CDR3 length equals 13 residues. Per germline, CDR1 SGHRS and CDR2 YFSETQ. The V end lost 0 bases, the J end lost 4 bases, and 7 bases lay between the germline ends. V is TRBV5-1 and J is TRBJ1-1; D gene unclear. This clonotype was obtained from an adult in good health. The starting material was peripheral blood, obtained on day 0 of AZD1222 vaccination. CDR3 nucleotides: TGCGCCAGCAGCTTGGAGTTGGGCACTGAAGCTTTCTTT. Its protein is CASSLELGTEAFF.